Listed below are T cell receptor beta chains from one sample, sequenced in a study of shared clonotypes between healthy human individuals. The repertoire was sequenced with immunoSEQ multiplex PCR; TCRdb's copy has only in-frame clones and lacks some. The data show about 2 million clones, with 95% seen just once and 0.13% held by the top ten. The sequencing input was naive CD4+ T cells sorted from blood. Receptors originate from a young man in good health. Each CDR3 is given with its conserved first and last residue. Fields, in order: J gene, D gene, clone size, V gene, CDR3 protein, CDR3 DNA. D genes are given only for firm matches. Size tells how often a clone was seen (once, few, many) or the class of an expanded clone, and some rows leave it out.

>TRBJ1-2|TRBD1|few|TRBV10-3
CAISEPTGQRGYTF
TGTGCCATCAGTGAACCTACGGGACAGAGGGGCTACACCTTC
>TRBJ1-1|NA|NA|TRBV30
CAWSPQGGNTEAFF
TGTGCCTGGTCCCCTCAGGGCGGGAACACTGAAGCTTTCTTT
>TRBJ1-2|NA|NA|TRBV28
CASMGAGSGYTF
TGTGCCAGCATGGGTGCAGGGAGTGGCTACACCTTC
>TRBJ2-2|NA|NA|TRBV4-1
CASKPGASANTGELFF
TGCGCCAGCAAGCCGGGGGCCTCCGCGAACACCGGGGAGCTGTTTTTT
>TRBJ1-1|NA|NA|TRBV30
CAWSVIGGTEAFF
TGTGCCTGGAGTGTAATCGGAGGCACTGAAGCTTTCTTT
>TRBJ1-1|NA|NA|TRBV5-1
CASRPRMNTEAFF
TGCGCCAGCAGGCCCAGAATGAACACTGAAGCTTTCTTT
>TRBJ2-7|NA|NA|TRBV19
CASSTAGQTSYEQYF
TGTGCCAGTAGTACTGCCGGGCAGACCAGCTACGAGCAGTACTTC
>TRBJ2-3|NA|once|TRBV6-6
CASSNSRDTQYF
TGTGCCAGCAGCAACTCCCGAGATACGCAGTATTTT
>TRBJ1-5|NA|NA|TRBV5-8
CASTFGPESNQPQHF
TGTGCCAGCACCTTCGGACCCGAAAGCAATCAGCCCCAGCATTTT
>TRBJ2-1|TRBD2|NA|TRBV6-6
CASTRLAGNYNEQFF
TGTGCCAGCACTAGACTAGCGGGAAACTACAATGAGCAGTTCTTC
>TRBJ1-6|TRBD1|NA|TRBV10-1
CASSRDSDNSPLHF
TGCGCCAGCAGTCGGGACAGTGATAATTCACCCCTCCACTTT
>TRBJ1-1|NA|NA|TRBV21-1
CATPTSTGTANTEAFF
TGTGCCACGCCAACTTCCACCGGGACAGCGAACACTGAAGCTTTCTTT
>TRBJ2-2|TRBD1|NA|TRBV7-2
CASTAKGAKVTGELFF
TGTGCCAGCACCGCAAAGGGGGCGAAGGTGACCGGGGAGCTGTTTTTT
>TRBJ2-5|NA|NA|TRBV18
CASSPGFAGEETQYF
TGTGCCAGCTCACCAGGGTTTGCGGGCGAAGAGACCCAGTACTTC
>TRBJ2-7|TRBD1|few|TRBV11-1
CASSLGTVGEQYF
TGTGCCAGCAGCCTCGGGACAGTAGGCGAGCAGTACTTC
>TRBJ2-7|TRBD2|NA|TRBV28
CASSPGTRGTYEQYF
TGTGCCAGCAGTCCCGGGACTAGGGGAACCTACGAGCAGTACTTC
>TRBJ1-2|NA|NA|TRBV28
CASSLNRAGYGYTF
TGTGCCAGCAGTCTGAACAGGGCTGGGTATGGCTACACCTTC
>TRBJ1-1|NA|NA|TRBV7-9
CASSFVGGLHTEAFF
TGTGCCAGCAGCTTTGTGGGGGGACTTCACACTGAAGCTTTCTTT
>TRBJ2-5|TRBD2|NA|TRBV4-3
CASSQKGASGSRETQYF
TGCGCCAGCAGCCAGAAGGGGGCTAGCGGGAGTCGAGAGACCCAGTACTTC
>TRBJ2-3|NA|NA|TRBV19
CASSMGRGDTQYF
TGTGCCAGTAGTATGGGTAGGGGAGATACGCAGTATTTT
>TRBJ1-4|NA|NA|TRBV9
CASSPGTTNEKLFF
TGTGCCAGCAGCCCCGGTACAACTAATGAAAAACTGTTTTTT
>TRBJ2-3|NA|NA|TRBV9
CASSPQAGSTDTQYF
TGTGCCAGCAGCCCCCAAGCTGGAAGCACAGATACGCAGTATTTT
>TRBJ2-5|NA|NA|TRBV5-4
CASSSIGAAETQYF
TGTGCCAGCAGCTCCATAGGGGCCGCAGAGACCCAGTACTTC
>TRBJ1-2|TRBD1|NA|TRBV18
CASSSGQTENYGYTF
TGTGCCAGCTCATCGGGACAGACGGAGAACTATGGCTACACCTTC
>TRBJ2-3|TRBD2|NA|TRBV5-1
CASSRGSTSGSTDTQYF
TGCGCCAGCAGCCGCGGTTCCACTAGCGGTAGCACAGATACGCAGTATTTT
>TRBJ2-1|TRBD2|NA|TRBV30
CAWGLAGFGEQFF
TGTGCCTGGGGACTAGCGGGATTCGGTGAGCAGTTCTTC
>TRBJ1-1|NA|NA|TRBV10-2
CASSEVTANTEAFF
TGCGCCAGCAGTGAAGTTACGGCAAACACTGAAGCTTTCTTT
>TRBJ1-5|NA|NA|TRBV6-5
CASSYGQRAQPQHF
TGTGCCAGCAGTTACGGGCAGAGGGCTCAGCCCCAGCATTTT
>TRBJ2-2|TRBD2|NA|TRBV5-1
CASSLDTGGTGELFF
TGCGCCAGCAGCTTGGATACGGGAGGCACCGGGGAGCTGTTTTTT
>TRBJ2-1|NA|NA|TRBV11-2
CASSLDRRKREQFF
TGTGCCAGCAGCTTAGACAGGCGGAAACGTGAGCAGTTCTTC
>TRBJ1-2|NA|NA|TRBV6-5
CASSSVERGYTF
TGTGCCAGCAGTTCCGTAGAACGTGGCTACACCTTC
>TRBJ1-2|NA|NA|TRBV10-3
CASSDPSKGIFGYTF
TGTGCCAGCAGTGACCCCTCGAAGGGGATTTTCGGCTACACCTTC
>TRBJ1-5|NA|NA|TRBV1
CTSSQEARGQPQHF
TGCACCAGCAGCCAAGAGGCCAGGGGACAGCCCCAGCATTTT